The clone carrying this TCR beta chain was found a few times. The antigen is unknown. This entry is derived from a study of blood T cells in healthy people across ages. Regarding the study as a whole: Naive T cell percentage showed a strong correlation with the diversity of TCR beta.

Germline values: CDR1 SGHRS, CDR2 YFSETQ. The CDR3 runs to 13 residues. Trimming cost V 4 bases and J 5 bases, with 13 bases left between them. The authors ran a second PCR of roughly 6 to 12 cycles using a sample-barcoded 5' primer and a J-beta primer mix. Each cDNA molecule was tagged by a template-switch adaptor with 12 random nucleotides. In TCRdb, the 5' RACE reads were re-called with MiXCR into one record per CDR3 protein. This repertoire shows 1.5 million to 2 million distinct CDR3 sequences, approximately 32% found once; its top ten account for approximately 10%. Sequencing was performed on blood. The sequence came from a woman younger than 45 in good health. The V and J genes are TRBV5-1 and TRBJ2-7, with D possibly TRBD1 on 6 matching bases. The CDR3 coding sequence is TGCGCCAGCAGCCAACAAACAGGGAACGAGCAGTACTTC. Encoded protein: CASSQQTGNEQYF.